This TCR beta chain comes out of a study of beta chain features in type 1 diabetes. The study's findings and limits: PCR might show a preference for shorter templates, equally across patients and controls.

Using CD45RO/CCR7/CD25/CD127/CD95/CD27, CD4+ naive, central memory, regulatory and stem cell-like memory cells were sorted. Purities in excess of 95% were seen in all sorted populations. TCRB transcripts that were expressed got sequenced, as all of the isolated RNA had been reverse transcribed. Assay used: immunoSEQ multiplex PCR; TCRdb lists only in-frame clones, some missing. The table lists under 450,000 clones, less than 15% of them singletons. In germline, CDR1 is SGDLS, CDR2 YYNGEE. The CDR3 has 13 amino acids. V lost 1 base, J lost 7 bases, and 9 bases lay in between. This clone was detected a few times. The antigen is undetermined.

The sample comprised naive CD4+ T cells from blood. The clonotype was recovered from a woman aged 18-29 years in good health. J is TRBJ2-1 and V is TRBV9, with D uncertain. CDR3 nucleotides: TGTGCCAGCAGCGTAACGACCGGGAATGAGCAGTTCTTC. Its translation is CASSVTTGNEQFF.